The present T cell receptor (beta chain) was sequenced within a study of shared clonotypes between healthy human individuals. Turning to the study itself: CD4 naive cells filled three plates per donor, CD4 memory three, CD8 naive two and CD8 memory one.

This clone has more than one count but fewer than ten. No antigen is known for it. Only Caucasian adults living in Nashville, Tennessee made up the donor group. Study-wide findings and caveats: An effect of sequencing depth on clonotype sharing among donors was expected.

V shed 0 bases and J shed 5 bases, with 8 bases lying between them. CDR3 size: 13 residues. The germline gives CDR1 SGHTS, CDR2 YDEGEE. Method: immunoSEQ multiplex PCR; TCRdb's copy keeps in-frame clones and lacks some. The table lists approximately 720,000 clones, about 78% of them singletons. The chain carries TRBV5-8 and TRBJ2-5; no definite D call. What was sequenced was memory CD4+ T cells sorted from blood. As for subset: CD45RA-negative fraction. This clonotype was obtained from a woman aged 30 to 39 in good health. This chain's CDR3 is CASSLGFSETQYF. The DNA of the CDR3 is TGTGCCAGCAGCTTGGGATTTTCGGAGACCCAGTACTTC.